The 9 T cell receptor beta chains in this list originate from one sample, sequenced in a study of human T cells and chemical hapten exposure. From the RACE reads, TCRdb called clonotypes with MiXCR, one entry per CDR3 protein. Of 340,000 or so distinct CDR3 sequences in the sample, approximately 6.9% are singletons; the top ten hold 8.4%. Time point: patch test 1, 2 weeks after DPC sensitization. Treatment meaning: therapeutic diphenylcyclopropenone sensitization with weekly scalp DPC. The material was whole blood, obtained in connection with sensitization to the hapten diphenylcyclopropenone (DPC). These receptors all come from a woman in her late teens or twenties with alopecia areata. Some clones in this sample may be carry-over from other donors' samples.

A single count supports this clonotype. The CDR3 loop reads CASSWQGAREAFF. DNA for the CDR3: TGTGCCAGCAGCTGGCAGGGGGCGAGGGAAGCTTTCTTT. The rearrangement joins TRBV5-5 to TRBJ1-1; 8 nucleotides match TRBD1. The CDR3 covers 13 residues. V shed 3 bases, J shed 8 bases, and the junction held 6 bases outside the gene matches. Looked up from germline, CDR1 is SGHKS and CDR2 is YYEKEE (reference sequence).

This clonotype was seen a few times. This chain joins TRBV14 and TRBJ2-1, with 7 nucleotides matching TRBD1. The CDR3 contains 16 residues. After removal of 5 bases from V and 7 bases from J, the junction contained 14 bases not matched to a gene. Germline lookup yields CDR1 SGHDN and CDR2 FVKESK. CDR3 sequence: CASSELKTGSKNEQFF. As DNA, the CDR3 is TGTGCCAGCAGCGAGCTCAAGACAGGGTCAAAAAATGAGCAGTTCTTC. Full variable domain (remainder filled in from reference TRBV14 and TRBJ2-1): EAGVTQFPSHSVIEKGQTVTLRCDPISGHDNLYWYRRVMGKEIKFLLHFVKESKQDESGMPNNRFLAERTGGTYSTLKVQPAELEDSGVYFCASSELKTGSKNEQFFGPGTRLTVL.

The table lists this clonotype with a few counts. This sequence joins TRBV18 and TRBJ2-5, with D perhaps TRBD2 (5 bases). CDR3 length equals 16 residues. Germline V CDR1 and CDR2: KGHSH, LQKENI. Trimming pared 1 base from V and 1 base from J, leaving 13 bases between. This CDR3 is CASSPRVGETQETQYF. Here the CDR3 DNA reads TGTGCCAGCTCACCACGGGTCGGGGAGACCCAAGAGACCCAGTACTTC.

This clonotype showed up just a few times. This chain uses TRBV20-1 with TRBJ1-1, with D perhaps matching TRBD1 (5 bases). CDR1 is DFQATT and CDR2 is SNEGSKA in the germline V gene (reference sequence). The CDR3 is made up of 11 amino acids. V shed 2 bases and J shed 9 bases, with 10 bases lying between them. The CDR3 DNA is TGCAGTGCTAGAAGGGGCTCTAAAGCTTTCTTT. Amino acid sequence: CSARRGSKAFF.

This clonotype was counted a few times. V usage is TRBV9 and J usage is TRBJ1-5, with TRBD1 matching over 10 bases. This CDR3 spans 15 amino acids. The J segment lost 2 bases and the V segment lost 4 bases, leaving 3 bases of the junction unmatched. Germline lookup yields CDR1 SGDLS and CDR2 YYNGEE. CDR3 in DNA: TGTGCCAGCAGCCAGACAGGGGGCGGCAATCAGCCCCAGCATTTT. Translated, it gives CASSQTGGGNQPQHF. The entire variable domain, with the rest obtained from reference TRBV9 and TRBJ1-5, is as follows: DSGVTQTPKHLITATGQRVTLRCSPRSGDLSVYWYQQSLDQGLQFLIQYYNGEERAKGNILERFSAQQFPDLHSELNLSSLELGDSALYFCASSQTGGGNQPQHFGDGTRLSIL.

This clonotype was seen repeatedly, ten times or more. V usage is TRBV6-2 or TRBV6-3 and J usage is TRBJ2-7, with D hard to call. This CDR3 has 11 amino acids. Trimming stripped 5 bases from V and 2 bases from J, with 4 bases between. CDR1 MNHEY and CDR2 SVGEGT come from the germline V gene. The CDR3 DNA reads TGTGCCAGCAGTACAACCTACGAGCAGTACTTC. It is translated as CASSTTYEQYF.

The sample holds a few counts of this clonotype. The chain joins TRBV3-1 to TRBJ1-3; D unresolved. CDR1 is LGHDT and CDR2 is YNNKEL in the germline V gene (reference sequence). Trimming took off 0 bases at V and 4 bases at J, with 13 bases between the two ends. CDR3 length: 16 amino acids. The CDR3 sequence: CASSQEGGRRGNTIYF. CDR3 bases: TGTGCCAGCAGCCAAGAAGGCGGCCGCAGGGGAAACACCATATATTTT.

This chain connects TRBV10-3 to TRBJ2-3; D is possibly TRBD1 or TRBD2 (6 bases each). The CDR3 has 14 amino acids. Germline CDR1 is ENHRY and CDR2 is SYGVKD. Trimming took 2 bases from V and 3 from J, leaving 9 bases between them. As DNA, the CDR3 is TGTGCCATCAGTGAGGGAGGGGGAACAGATACGCAGTATTTT. It is translated as CAISEGGGTDTQYF.

V is TRBV5-5 and J is TRBJ2-3, with D hard to call. CDR3 length: 15 amino acids. V lost 2 bases to trimming and J lost 0 bases, with 10 bases between them. Germline values: CDR1 SGHKS, CDR2 YYEKEE (reference sequence). This CDR3 is CASSFWESSTDTQYF. The CDR3 coding sequence is TGTGCCAGCAGCTTTTGGGAATCTAGCACAGATACGCAGTATTTT.